Here is one T cell receptor (beta chain) with its context. Its specificity is not known. The sample originates from a study of blood T cells in healthy people across ages. Study at large: About one barcoded beta molecule was captured per two T cells (by template switching). Findings and caveats of the study: Higher diversity and more naive CD4+ cells were features of long-lived donors, compared to aged donors.

A J-beta primer mix and a sample-barcoded 5' primer were used in a second PCR of roughly 7 to 12 cycles. TCRdb passed the 5' RACE reads through MiXCR, listing each CDR3 protein once. The sample shows roughly 1.5 million distinct CDR3 sequences, around 40% of them seen only once. Total RNA was extracted at no less than 6 micrograms per sample. The receptor's source is a woman younger than 35 in good health. The source material was blood.

Here the CDR3 reads CASKPPGNRYGYTF. For the CDR3, the DNA is TGTGCCTCTAAACCACCGGGGAACCGCTATGGCTACACCTTC. The chain carries TRBV10-3 and TRBJ1-2; D remains unclear. The CDR3 contains 14 residues. CDR1 ENHRY and CDR2 SYGVKD come from the germline V gene. Trimming removed 11 bases from V and 4 bases from J, with 20 bases in between.